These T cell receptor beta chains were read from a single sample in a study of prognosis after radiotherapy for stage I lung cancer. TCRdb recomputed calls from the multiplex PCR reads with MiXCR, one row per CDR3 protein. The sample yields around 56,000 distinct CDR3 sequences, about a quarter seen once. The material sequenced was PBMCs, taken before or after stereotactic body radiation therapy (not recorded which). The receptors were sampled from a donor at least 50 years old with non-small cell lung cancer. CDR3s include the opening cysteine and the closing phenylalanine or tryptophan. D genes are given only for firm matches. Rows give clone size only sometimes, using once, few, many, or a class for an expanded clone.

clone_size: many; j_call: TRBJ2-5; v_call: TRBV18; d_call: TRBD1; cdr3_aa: CASSPAGQGPQETQYF; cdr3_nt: TGTGCCAGCTCACCAGCGGGACAGGGGCCCCAAGAGACCCAGTACTTC
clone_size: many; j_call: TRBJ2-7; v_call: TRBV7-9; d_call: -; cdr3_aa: CASSLGAGFYEQYF; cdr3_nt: TGTGCCAGCAGCTTAGGGGCAGGGTTCTACGAGCAGTACTTC
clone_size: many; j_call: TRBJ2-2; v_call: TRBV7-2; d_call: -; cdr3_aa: CASSLYTDVELFF; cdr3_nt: TGTGCCAGCAGCTTATATACAGATGTGGAGCTGTTTTTT
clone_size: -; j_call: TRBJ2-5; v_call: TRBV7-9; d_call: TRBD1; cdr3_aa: CASRSYPLTGQGETQYF; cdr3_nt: TGTGCCAGCAGATCCTACCCATTGACAGGGCAAGGCGAGACCCAGTACTTC
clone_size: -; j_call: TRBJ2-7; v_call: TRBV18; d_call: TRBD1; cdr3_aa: CASSPRQGSYGQYF; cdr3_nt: TGTGCCAGCTCGCCTAGACAGGGCTCCTACGGGCAGTACTTC
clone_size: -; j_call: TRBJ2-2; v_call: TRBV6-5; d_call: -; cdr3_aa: CSSSYSPGGPGELFF; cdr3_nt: TGTTCCAGCAGTTACTCGCCTGGGGGCCCCGGGGAGCTGTTTTTC
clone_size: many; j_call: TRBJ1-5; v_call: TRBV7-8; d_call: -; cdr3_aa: CASSFQTDTSSNQPQHF; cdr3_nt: TGTGCCAGCAGCTTCCAGACGGACACCTCTAGCAATCAGCCCCAGCATTTT
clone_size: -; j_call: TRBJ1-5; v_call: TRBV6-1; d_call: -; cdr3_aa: CTSSEIIWAGSFQPQHF; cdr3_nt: TGTACCAGCAGTGAAATCATCTGGGCAGGGAGTTTCCAGCCCCAGCATTTT
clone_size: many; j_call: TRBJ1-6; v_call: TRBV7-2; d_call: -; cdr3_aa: CASSFRTGRLNSPLHF; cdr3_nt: TGTGCCAGCAGCTTCAGGACGGGAAGACTAAATTCACCCCTCCACTTT
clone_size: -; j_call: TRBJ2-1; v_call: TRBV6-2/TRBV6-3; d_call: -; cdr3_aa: CAGNPGRSSYNEQFF; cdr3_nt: TGTGCCGGCAACCCAGGGCGAAGCTCCTACAATGAGCAGTTCTTC
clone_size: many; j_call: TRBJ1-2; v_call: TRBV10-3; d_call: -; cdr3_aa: CTIREGFGDGYTF; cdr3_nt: TGTACCATCCGAGAGGGATTCGGGGATGGCTACACCTTC
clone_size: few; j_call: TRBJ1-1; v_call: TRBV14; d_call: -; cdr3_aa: CASSLLSTEAFF; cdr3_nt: TGTGCCAGCAGCCTACTAAGCACTGAAGCTTTCTTT
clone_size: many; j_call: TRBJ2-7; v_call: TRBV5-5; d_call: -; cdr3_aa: CASSRPQSYEQYF; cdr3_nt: TGTGCCAGCAGCCGGCCCCAGAGCTACGAGCAGTACTTC
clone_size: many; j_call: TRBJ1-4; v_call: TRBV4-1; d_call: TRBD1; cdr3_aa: CASSQKTGVNEKLFF; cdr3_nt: TGCGCCAGCAGCCAAAAGACAGGGGTTAATGAAAAACTGTTTTTT
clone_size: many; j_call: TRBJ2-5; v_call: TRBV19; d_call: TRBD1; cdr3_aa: CASSPTGAEETQYF; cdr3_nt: TGTGCCAGTAGTCCAACAGGGGCTGAGGAGACCCAGTACTTC
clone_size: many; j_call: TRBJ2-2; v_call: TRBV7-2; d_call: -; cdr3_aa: CASRRGGANTGELFF; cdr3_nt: TGTGCCAGCCGCCGAGGGGGGGCCAACACCGGGGAGCTGTTTTTT
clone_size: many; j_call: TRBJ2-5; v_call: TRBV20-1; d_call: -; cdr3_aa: CSARDLGLRAETQYF; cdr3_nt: TGCAGTGCTAGAGATTTGGGACTCCGGGCGGAGACCCAGTACTTC
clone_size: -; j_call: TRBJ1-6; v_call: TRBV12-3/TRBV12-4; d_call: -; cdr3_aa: CTSSLSGQRTNSHLHF; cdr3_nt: TGTACCAGCAGTTTATCCGGACAGCGCACTAATTCACACCTCCACTTT
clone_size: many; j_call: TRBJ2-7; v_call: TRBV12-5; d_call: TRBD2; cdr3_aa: CASAVSGGGEQYF; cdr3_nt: TGTGCTAGTGCCGTTAGCGGGGGTGGGGAGCAGTACTTC
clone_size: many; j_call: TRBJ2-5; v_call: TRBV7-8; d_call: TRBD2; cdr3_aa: CASSLPQRGDSKGLREETQYF; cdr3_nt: TGTGCCAGCAGCTTACCCCAGCGGGGGGACTCAAAGGGGTTACGGGAGGAGACCCAGTACTTC
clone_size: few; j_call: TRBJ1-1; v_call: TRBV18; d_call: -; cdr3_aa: CASSLGLSSWTEAFF; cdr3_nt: TGTGCCAGCTCACTGGGGCTGTCGAGTTGGACTGAAGCTTTCTTT
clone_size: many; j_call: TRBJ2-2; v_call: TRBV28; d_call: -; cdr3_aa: CASRTAQSGELFF; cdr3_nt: TGTGCCAGCAGGACAGCCCAATCCGGGGAGCTGTTTTTT
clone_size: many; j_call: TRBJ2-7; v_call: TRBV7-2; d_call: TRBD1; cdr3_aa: CASSRQGRSEQYF; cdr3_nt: TGTGCCAGCAGCCGACAGGGACGCAGCGAGCAGTACTTC